The 5 T cell receptor beta chains listed next were all sequenced from one sample in a study of blood T cell repertoires in COVID-19. Only in-frame clones appear in the TCRdb table, and some are missing; sequencing was by immunoSEQ multiplex PCR. Here the sample spans roughly 450,000 clones, 90% being singletons. Input material: PBMCs or T cells enriched from blood (not recorded which). These receptors originate from a man younger than 35 who had recovered from COVID-19.

The rearrangement uses TRBV29-1 and TRBJ1-2, with a tentative D call TRBD1 (6 bases). Germline loops: CDR1 SQVTM, CDR2 ANQGSEA. CDR3 length equals 12 residues. V lost 4 bases and J 6 bases, leaving 12 bases between the germline ends. CDR3 in amino acids: CSVAGVANGYTF. CDR3 in DNA: TGCAGCGTTGCAGGGGTAGCAAATGGCTACACCTTC.

The chain recombines TRBV3-1 (or the pseudogene TRBV3-2) with TRBJ1-1; no reliable D call. CDR1 and CDR2 (germline): LGHDT, YNNKEL (reference sequence). Deletions cut 0 bases from V and 8 bases from J, with 7 bases between. This CDR3 comprises 12 residues. The chain's CDR3 is CASSQEAQEAFF. In DNA, the CDR3 is TGTGCCAGCAGCCAAGAAGCGCAGGAAGCTTTCTTT.

The CDR3 loop is CASTPGQGNQPQHF. CDR3 DNA: TGTGCCAGTACTCCGGGACAAGGTAATCAGCCCCAGCATTTT. The chain joins TRBV19 to TRBJ1-5, with D perhaps TRBD1 (6 bases). Germline values: CDR1 LNHDA, CDR2 SQIVND (reference sequence). Trimming stripped 7 bases from V and 4 bases from J, with 14 bases between. This CDR3 has 14 amino acids.

The chain recombines TRBV3-1 (or the pseudogene TRBV3-2) with TRBJ2-3, with D possibly TRBD2 on 5 matching bases. Trimming shortened V by 0 bases and J by 1 base, and 8 bases separated the two germline ends. Germline V gives CDR1 LGHDT, CDR2 YNNKEL (reference sequence). The CDR3 has 15 residues. CDR3 DNA: TGTGCCAGCAGCCAAGAAGGGCGGGGCACAGATACGCAGTATTTT. This sequence encodes CASSQEGRGTDTQYF.

The chain links TRBV20-1 to TRBJ2-1; TRBD1 matches 9 bases. The CDR3 is 17 amino acids. Trimming at V came to 3 bases and at J to 7 bases, leaving 16 bases not matched to a gene. Germline-derived CDR1 and CDR2 are DFQATT and SNEGSKA (reference sequence). The CDR3, as DNA: TGCAGTGCTAGTGCGCTCCCGGGGACAGGGTTGGTTAATGAGCAGTTCTTC. It encodes CSASALPGTGLVNEQFF.